These 22 T cell receptor beta chains were all obtained from the same sample, sequenced in a study of cytomegalovirus exposure and HLA in healthy donors. The repertoire was sequenced with immunoSEQ multiplex PCR; TCRdb's copy has only in-frame clones and lacks some. The sample carries some 140,000 clones, 84% recorded once. Sequenced sample: PBMCs. The receptors derive from a woman aged 30 to 39 in good health and CMV-seronegative.

This clone was detected only once. The chain links TRBV5-1 to TRBJ2-1, with 8 bases identical to TRBD2. The V gene's germline CDR1 is SGHRS and CDR2 YFSETQ. The trim removed 1 base at V and 8 bases at J, leaving 5 bases unmatched. CDR3 length equals 14 residues. The CDR3 coding sequence is TGCGCCAGCAGCTTGAGCGGGGGCGGTTATGAGCAGTTCTTC. Protein sequence: CASSLSGGGYEQFF.

V is TRBV2 and J is TRBJ1-2; no clear D. The CDR3 contains 14 residues. The V gene's germline CDR1 is SNHLY and CDR2 FYNNEI. Trimming took 6 bases from V and 7 from J, leaving 18 bases between them. The DNA of the CDR3 is TGTGCCAGCAGCCTAGCTTGGGCCGGCGTTGGCTACACCTTC. This sequence encodes CASSLAWAGVGYTF.

J is TRBJ1-2 and V is TRBV19, with 12 bases matching TRBD1. The CDR3 is 15 amino acids. Germline CDR1 LNHDA, CDR2 SQIVND (reference sequence). J gave up 4 bases and V 5 bases, and 5 bases lay outside the gene matches. The CDR3 loop is CASSEGQGALYGYTF. The CDR3, as DNA: TGTGCCAGTAGTGAGGGACAGGGGGCTCTCTATGGCTACACCTTC.

This clone was observed a single time. This chain uses TRBV2 with TRBJ2-1; TRBD1 might be the D (6 bases). This CDR3 comprises 14 residues. Trimming removed 4 bases from V and 3 bases from J, with 10 bases in between. Germline loops: CDR1 SNHLY, CDR2 FYNNEI. CDR3 bases: TGTGCCAGCAGTGGAGGACAGAACTACAATGAGCAGTTCTTC. Its protein is CASSGGQNYNEQFF.

The chain carries TRBV11-3 and TRBJ2-7; unclear D gene. V was cut by 0 bases and J by 5 bases, with 8 bases left in between. Germline V gene sequence: CDR1 SGHNT, CDR2 YENEEA. The CDR3 has 13 amino acids. CDR3 residues: CASSLDLGHEQYF. CDR3 sequence (DNA): TGTGCCAGCAGCTTAGATCTCGGTCACGAGCAGTACTTC.

The CDR3 DNA reads as TGCGCCAGCAGCTCCAGTATGAACACTGAAGCTTTCTTT. Translated: CASSSSMNTEAFF. V gene TRBV5-1 combines with J gene TRBJ1-1, with D unresolved. Germline V gene data show CDR1 as SGHRS and CDR2 as YFSETQ. Trimming removed 3 bases at V and 0 bases at J, with 6 bases between. The CDR3 has 13 residues.

This chain joins TRBV9 and TRBJ1-5, with D unresolved. V lost 0 bases, J lost 0 bases, and 7 bases lay in between. The CDR3 has 15 residues. Germline CDR1 SGDLS, CDR2 YYNGEE. The CDR3 loop reads CASSVGADSNQPQHF. In DNA, the CDR3 is TGTGCCAGCAGCGTAGGGGCAGATAGCAATCAGCCCCAGCATTTT.

The rearrangement links TRBV15 to TRBJ2-5, with a tentative D call TRBD2 (7 bases). The germline V gene encodes CDR1 LNHNV and CDR2 YYDKDF (reference sequence). The CDR3 has 14 amino acids. V lost 5 bases and J lost 0, with 10 bases in between. The CDR3 DNA reads as TGTGCCACCAGCCTAGGGGGGGACCAAGAGACCCAGTACTTC. Protein: CATSLGGDQETQYF.

V and J are TRBV9 and TRBJ1-1, with D perhaps TRBD1 (5 bases). Trimming took 0 bases from V and 1 from J, leaving 10 bases between them. Germline V gene sequence: CDR1 SGDLS, CDR2 YYNGEE. This CDR3 spans 15 amino acids. CDR3 sequence reads: CASSVVKTGNTEAFF. Here the CDR3 DNA reads TGTGCCAGCAGCGTAGTTAAAACAGGGAACACTGAAGCTTTCTTT.

The chain links TRBV6-5 to TRBJ1-2, with a possible D match to TRBD1 (5 bases). V was cut by 8 bases and J by 5 bases, with 12 bases left in between. The CDR3 consists of 12 residues. CDR1 and CDR2 (germline): MNHEY, SVGAGI. The CDR3 DNA sequence: TGTGCCAGCCACGGCGGGGGGTATGGCTACACCTTC. Encoded protein: CASHGGGYGYTF.

The chain joins TRBV5-1 to TRBJ2-2, with TRBD1 matching 8 bases. The CDR3 is 13 amino acids. Unmatched junction bases numbered 5, after V lost 6 bases and J lost 7 bases. Germline-derived CDR1 and CDR2 are SGHRS and YFSETQ. The CDR3, as DNA: TGCGCCAGCATGGACAGGGAAGGCGGGGAGCTGTTTTTT. Translated, it gives CASMDREGGELFF.

The chain employs TRBV28 and TRBJ1-5; tentatively, D is TRBD1 (5 bases). The CDR3 totals 11 residues. The germline gives CDR1 MDHEN, CDR2 SYDVKM. Trimming shortened V by 6 bases and J by 10 bases, and 10 bases separated the two germline ends. This CDR3 reads CASSPDIPQHF. The CDR3 DNA reads TGTGCCAGCAGCCCGGACATCCCCCAGCATTTT.

The chain employs TRBV29-1 and TRBJ1-1; D uncertain. This CDR3 contains 15 residues. Trimming stripped 7 bases from V and 10 bases from J, with 28 bases between. CDR1 and CDR2 from the germline V gene are SQVTM and ANQGSEA. The CDR3 bases are TGCAGCGGGCGCGGGCGGTCTTGCGTCTGTTTTGTAGCTTTCTTT. It yields the protein CSGRGRSCVCFVAFF.

V is TRBV5-1 and J is TRBJ2-6, with D perhaps matching TRBD2 (5 bases). With 0 bases removed from V and 0 bases from J, the gap between germline ends came to 13 bases. Looked up from germline, CDR1 is SGHRS and CDR2 is YFSETQ. This CDR3 comprises 18 residues. The CDR3 nucleotides read TGCGCCAGCAGCTTGGCCCTACCGGGGTCCTCTGGGGCCAACGTCCTGACTTTC. Translating gives CASSLALPGSSGANVLTF.

This chain joins TRBV7-2 and TRBJ2-7, with TRBD1 identical over 9 bases. Germline V gene sequence: CDR1 SGHTA, CDR2 FQGNSA. V dropped 2 bases and J dropped 3; count of bases not matched to a gene: 2. The CDR3 is 14 residues long. In DNA, the CDR3 is TGTGCCAGCAGCTTATTGGGACAGGGCTACGAGCAGTACTTC. Its protein product is CASSLLGQGYEQYF.

The chain recombines TRBV5-4 with TRBJ2-7, with TRBD1 matching over 9 bases. The germline gives CDR1 SGHNT, CDR2 YYREEE (reference sequence). Trimming took 1 base from V and 2 from J; bases not matched to a gene: 4. This CDR3 has 15 amino acids. The DNA of the CDR3 is TGTGCCAGCAGCTTGTCGGGACAGGGAACCTACGAGCAGTACTTC. Its protein product is CASSLSGQGTYEQYF. Full variable domain (missing parts from reference TRBV5-4 and TRBJ2-7): ETGVTQSPTHLIKTRGQQVTLRCSSQSGHNTVSWYQQALGQGPQFIFQYYREEENGRGNFPPRFSGLQFPNYSSELNVNALELDDSALYLCASSLSGQGTYEQYFGPGTRLTVT.

The chain recombines TRBV5-6 with TRBJ2-5; tentatively, D is TRBD2 (6 bases). With 4 bases removed from V and 4 bases from J, the gap between germline ends came to 17 bases. There are 15 residues in the CDR3. Germline V gene sequence: CDR1 SGHDT, CDR2 YYEEEE. The CDR3 sequence is CASSNQLAVAETQYF. DNA of the CDR3: TGTGCCAGCAGCAACCAACTAGCTGTTGCAGAGACCCAGTACTTC.

The rearrangement joins TRBV4-1 to TRBJ2-5, with a tentative D call TRBD1 (6 bases). The CDR3 totals 15 residues. V was shortened by 0 bases and J by 2 bases, with 10 bases between the two germline ends. In germline, CDR1 is MGHRA, CDR2 YSYEKL. In DNA, the CDR3 is TGCGCCAGCAGCCAAGATGGGGGCGGGCAAGAGACCCAGTACTTC. Amino acid sequence: CASSQDGGGQETQYF.

This clone is a singleton in its sample. The chain combines TRBV7-9 with TRBJ1-1, with 10 bases that match TRBD1. V trimming: 3 bases; J trimming: 4 bases; junction bases outside the gene matches: 5. The germline CDR1 and CDR2 sequences are SEHNR and FQNEAQ (reference sequence). The CDR3 is 15 residues long. CDR3 sequence (DNA): TGTGCCAGCAGCTTGGGACAGGGGAAGACCACTGAAGCTTTCTTT. Encoded protein: CASSLGQGKTTEAFF.

This rearrangement joins TRBV19 to TRBJ1-6; D might be TRBD1 (6 bases). Trimming cost V 1 base and J 7 bases, with 8 bases left between them. The length of the CDR3 is 14 residues. Germline CDR1 is LNHDA and CDR2 is SQIVND (reference sequence). CDR3: CASSIVGANSPLHF. The CDR3 nucleotides read TGTGCCAGTAGTATAGTGGGGGCCAATTCACCCCTCCACTTT.

V gene TRBV5-1 combines with J gene TRBJ2-1; D might be TRBD2 (5 bases). The CDR3 sequence is 16 residues long. V was shortened by 4 bases and J by 0 bases, with 14 bases between the two germline ends. The germline gives CDR1 SGHRS, CDR2 YFSETQ. The CDR3 region has the DNA TGCGCCAGCAGCCGCCTAGGTGAGGGCTCCTACAATGAGCAGTTCTTC. As protein: CASSRLGEGSYNEQFF.

The genes are TRBV4-3 and TRBJ2-1, with D perhaps TRBD2 (6 bases). The germline V gene has CDR1 LGHNA and CDR2 YSLEER. Trimming stripped 4 bases from V and 0 bases from J, with 13 bases between. CDR3 size: 16 residues. The CDR3 sequence: CASSPRVTSSYNEQFF. CDR3 DNA: TGCGCCAGCAGCCCTCGTGTGACTAGCTCCTACAATGAGCAGTTCTTC.